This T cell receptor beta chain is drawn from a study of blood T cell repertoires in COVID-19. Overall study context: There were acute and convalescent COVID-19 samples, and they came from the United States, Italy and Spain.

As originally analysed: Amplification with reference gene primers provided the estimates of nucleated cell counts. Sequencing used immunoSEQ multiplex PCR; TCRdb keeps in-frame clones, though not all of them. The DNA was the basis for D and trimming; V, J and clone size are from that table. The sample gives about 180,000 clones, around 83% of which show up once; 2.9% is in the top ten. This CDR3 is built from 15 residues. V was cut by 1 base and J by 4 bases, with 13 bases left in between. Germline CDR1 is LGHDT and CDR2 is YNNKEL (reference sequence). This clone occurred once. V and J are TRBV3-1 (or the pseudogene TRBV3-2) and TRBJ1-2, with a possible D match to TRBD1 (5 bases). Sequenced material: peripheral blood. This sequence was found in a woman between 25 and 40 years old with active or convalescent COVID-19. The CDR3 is CASSQGMGPGYGYTF. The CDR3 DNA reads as TGTGCCAGCAGCCAAGGAATGGGGCCTGGCTATGGCTACACCTTC.